The 6 T cell receptor beta chains given below trace back to one sample, sequenced in a study of T cell repertoires in cytomegalovirus infection. TCRdb passed the reads through MiXCR, listing each CDR3 protein once. In the table there are more than 500,000 distinct CDR3 sequences, about 15% of which are singletons. The sequencing sample was made of CD8+ T cells from PBMCs. Receptors originate from a human donor in good health (CMV status not recorded). Some clones in this sample may be carry-over from other donors' samples.

This clonotype was observed a handful of times. This chain uses TRBV27 with TRBJ2-3; perhaps TRBD2 as D (7 bases). Looked up from germline, CDR1 is MNHEY and CDR2 is SMNVEV (reference sequence). CDR3 size: 16 residues. The V gene lost 6 bases and the J gene lost 4 bases, with 20 bases spanning the gap. CDR3 loop: CASSPAGARFPDTQYF. The CDR3 DNA reads as TGTGCCAGCAGCCCGGCGGGGGCCCGGTTCCCAGATACGCAGTATTTT.

The V and J genes are TRBV14 and TRBJ1-4; D unresolved. V lost 4 bases to trimming and J lost 0 bases, with 12 bases between them. This CDR3 has 16 amino acids. The germline CDR1 and CDR2 sequences are SGHDN and FVKESK. CDR3 region: CASSLLKGATNEKLFF. As DNA, the CDR3 is TGTGCCAGCAGCCTATTGAAGGGAGCAACTAATGAAAAACTGTTTTTT.

This clonotype was seen repeatedly, ten times or more. The chain links TRBV7-8 to TRBJ2-2, with D tentatively TRBD2 (6 bases). Germline lookup yields CDR1 SGHVS and CDR2 FQNEAQ. V lost 5 bases and J 0 bases, leaving 19 bases between the germline ends. The length of the CDR3 is 18 residues. CDR3 bases: TGTGCCAGCAGCCCCTCCTATAGCGGTTATTCGAACACCGGGGAGCTGTTTTTT. It yields the protein CASSPSYSGYSNTGELFF.

The V and J genes are TRBV19 and TRBJ2-1; 7 bases map to TRBD2. The CDR3 contains 16 residues. Germline V gene sequence: CDR1 LNHDA, CDR2 SQIVND (reference sequence). The junction had 5 bases not matched to a gene; V was cut back by 3 bases and J by 0 bases. CDR3 bases: TGTGCCAGTAGTATGGGGCTAGCGGTCTCCTACAATGAGCAGTTCTTC. Amino acid sequence: CASSMGLAVSYNEQFF.

This clonotype was seen repeatedly, ten times or more. This rearrangement joins TRBV28 to TRBJ1-5; 7 bases match TRBD1. Germline-derived CDR1 and CDR2 are MDHEN and SYDVKM. Losses at the gene ends were 3 bases for V and 5 bases for J; bases not matched to a gene: 10. The CDR3 contains 16 residues. As DNA, the CDR3 is TGTGCCAGCAGTTTCGTACAGGCAGGGGGTTATCAGCCCCAGCATTTT. It codes for CASSFVQAGGYQPQHF.

This clonotype has just a few counts. The V gene is TRBV27, the J gene TRBJ2-1; D might be TRBD2 (5 bases). CDR1 and CDR2 (germline): MNHEY, SMNVEV (reference sequence). The CDR3 sequence is 16 residues long. Trimming took 1 base from V and 2 from J, leaving 12 bases between them. CDR3 residues: CASSLYPGSAYNEQFF. Here the CDR3 DNA reads TGTGCCAGCAGTTTATATCCGGGATCTGCCTACAATGAGCAGTTCTTC.